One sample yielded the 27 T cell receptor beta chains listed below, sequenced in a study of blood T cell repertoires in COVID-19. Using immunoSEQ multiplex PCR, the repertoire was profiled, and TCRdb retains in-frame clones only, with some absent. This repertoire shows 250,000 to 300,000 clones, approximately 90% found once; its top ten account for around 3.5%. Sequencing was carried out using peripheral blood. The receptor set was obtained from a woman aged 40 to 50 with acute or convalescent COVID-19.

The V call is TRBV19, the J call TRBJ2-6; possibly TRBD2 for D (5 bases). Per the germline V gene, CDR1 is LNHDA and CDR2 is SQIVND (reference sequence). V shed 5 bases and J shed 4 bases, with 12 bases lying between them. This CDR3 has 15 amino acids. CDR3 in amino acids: CASSPVTGGANVLTF. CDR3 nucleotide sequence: TGTGCCAGTAGTCCGGTCACGGGGGGGGCCAACGTCCTGACTTTC. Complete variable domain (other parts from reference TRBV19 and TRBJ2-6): DGGITQSPKYLFRKEGQNVTLSCEQNLNHDAMYWYRQDPGQGLRLIYYSQIVNDFQKGDIAEGYSVSREKKESFPLTVTSAQKNPTAFYLCASSPVTGGANVLTFGAGSRLTVL.

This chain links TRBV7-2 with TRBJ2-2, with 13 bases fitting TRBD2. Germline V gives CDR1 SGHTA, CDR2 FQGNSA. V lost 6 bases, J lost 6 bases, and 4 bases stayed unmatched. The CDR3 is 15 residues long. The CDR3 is CASRTSGGAPGELFF. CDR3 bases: TGTGCCAGCAGAACTAGCGGGGGGGCCCCCGGGGAGCTGTTTTTT. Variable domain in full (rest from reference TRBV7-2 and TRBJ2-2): GAGVSQSPSNKVTEKGKDVELRCDPISGHTALYWYRQSLGQGLEFLIYFQGNSAPDKSGLPSDRFSAERTGGSVSTLTIQRTQQEDSAVYLCASRTSGGAPGELFFGEGSRLTVL.

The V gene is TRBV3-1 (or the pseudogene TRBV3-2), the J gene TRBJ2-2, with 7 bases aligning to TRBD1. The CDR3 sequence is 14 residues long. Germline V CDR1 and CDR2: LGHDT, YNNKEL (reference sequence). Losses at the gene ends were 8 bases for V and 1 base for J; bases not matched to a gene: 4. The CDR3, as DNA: TGTGCCAGCGTGGGACAGCTGAACACCGGGGAGCTGTTTTTT. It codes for CASVGQLNTGELFF.

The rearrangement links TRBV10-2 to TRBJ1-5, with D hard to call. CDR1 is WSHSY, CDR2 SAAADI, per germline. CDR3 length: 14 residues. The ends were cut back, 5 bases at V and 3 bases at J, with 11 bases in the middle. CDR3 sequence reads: CASSPVGYNQPQHF. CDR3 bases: TGCGCCAGCAGTCCCGTCGGTTACAATCAGCCCCAGCATTTT.

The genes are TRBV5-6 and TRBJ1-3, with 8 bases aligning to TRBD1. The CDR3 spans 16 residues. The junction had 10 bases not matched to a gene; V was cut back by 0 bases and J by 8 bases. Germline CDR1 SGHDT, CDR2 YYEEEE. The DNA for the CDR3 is TGTGCCAGCAGCTTGGTCCTGCAGGGGGCAGGTGACACCATATATTTT. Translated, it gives CASSLVLQGAGDTIYF.

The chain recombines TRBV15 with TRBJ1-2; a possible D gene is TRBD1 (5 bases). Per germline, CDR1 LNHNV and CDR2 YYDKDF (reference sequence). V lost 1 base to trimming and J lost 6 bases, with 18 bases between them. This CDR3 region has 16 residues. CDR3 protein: CATSRVKGAIGDGYTF. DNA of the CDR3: TGTGCCACCAGCAGAGTTAAAGGGGCCATAGGCGATGGCTACACCTTC.

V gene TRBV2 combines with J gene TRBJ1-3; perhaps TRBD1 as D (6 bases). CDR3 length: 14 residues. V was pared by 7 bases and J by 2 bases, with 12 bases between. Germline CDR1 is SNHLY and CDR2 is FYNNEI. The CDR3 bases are TGTGCCAGCATCTCCCCAGGGGCTGGAAACACCATATATTTT. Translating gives CASISPGAGNTIYF.

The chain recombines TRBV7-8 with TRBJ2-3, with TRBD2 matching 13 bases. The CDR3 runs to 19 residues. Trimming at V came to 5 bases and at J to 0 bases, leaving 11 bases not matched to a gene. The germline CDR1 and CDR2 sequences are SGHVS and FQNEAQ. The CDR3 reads CASSESPGLAGPSTDTQYF. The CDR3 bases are TGTGCCAGCAGCGAGTCACCGGGACTAGCGGGGCCTAGCACAGATACGCAGTATTTT.

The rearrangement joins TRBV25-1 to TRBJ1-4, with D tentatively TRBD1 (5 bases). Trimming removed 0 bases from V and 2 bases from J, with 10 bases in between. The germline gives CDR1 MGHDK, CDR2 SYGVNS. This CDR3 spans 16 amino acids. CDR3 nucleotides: TGTGCCAGCAGTGAATACCCGACAGCGACTAATGAAAAACTGTTTTTT. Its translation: CASSEYPTATNEKLFF.

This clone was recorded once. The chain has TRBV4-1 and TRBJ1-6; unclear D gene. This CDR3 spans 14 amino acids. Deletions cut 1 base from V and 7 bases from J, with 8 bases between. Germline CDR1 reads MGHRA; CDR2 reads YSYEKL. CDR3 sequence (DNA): TGCGCCAGCAGCCAAGGCTTGAGAAATTCACCCCTCCACTTT. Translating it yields CASSQGLRNSPLHF.

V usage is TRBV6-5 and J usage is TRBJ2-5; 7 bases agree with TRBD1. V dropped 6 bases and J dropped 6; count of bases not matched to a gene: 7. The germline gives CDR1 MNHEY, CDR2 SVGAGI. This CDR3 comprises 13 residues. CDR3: CASSVNRGKTQYF. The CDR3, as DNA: TGTGCCAGCAGCGTTAACAGGGGAAAGACCCAGTACTTC.

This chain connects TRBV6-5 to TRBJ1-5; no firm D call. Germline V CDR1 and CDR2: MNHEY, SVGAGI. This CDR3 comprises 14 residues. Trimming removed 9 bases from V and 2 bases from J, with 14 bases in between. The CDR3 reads CASGLTEGNQPQHF. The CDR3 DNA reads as TGTGCCAGTGGACTCACCGAGGGCAATCAGCCCCAGCATTTT.

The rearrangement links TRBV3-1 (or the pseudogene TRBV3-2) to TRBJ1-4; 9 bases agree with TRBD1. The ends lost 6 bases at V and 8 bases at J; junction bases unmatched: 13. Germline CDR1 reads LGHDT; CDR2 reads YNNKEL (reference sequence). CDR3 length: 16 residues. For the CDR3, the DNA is TGTGCCAGCAGTAAGAACAGGGGGCAAGTATACGAAAAACTGTTTTTT. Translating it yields CASSKNRGQVYEKLFF.

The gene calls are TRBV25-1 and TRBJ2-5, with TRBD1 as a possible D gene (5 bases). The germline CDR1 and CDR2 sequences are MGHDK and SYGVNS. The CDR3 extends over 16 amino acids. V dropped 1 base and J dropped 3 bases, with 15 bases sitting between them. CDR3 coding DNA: TGTGCCAGCAGTGAATCTCTCAGGGCGGAGAAAGAGACCCAGTACTTC. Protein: CASSESLRAEKETQYF.

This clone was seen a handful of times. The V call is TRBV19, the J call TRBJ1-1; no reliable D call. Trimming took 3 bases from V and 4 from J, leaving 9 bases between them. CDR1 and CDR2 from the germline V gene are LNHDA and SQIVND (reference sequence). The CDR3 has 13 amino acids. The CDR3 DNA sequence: TGTGCCAGTAGTATCCCGGGAGGCACTGAAGCTTTCTTT. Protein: CASSIPGGTEAFF. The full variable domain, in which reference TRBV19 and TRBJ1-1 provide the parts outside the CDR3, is DGGITQSPKYLFRKEGQNVTLSCEQNLNHDAMYWYRQDPGQGLRLIYYSQIVNDFQKGDIAEGYSVSREKKESFPLTVTSAQKNPTAFYLCASSIPGGTEAFFGQGTRLTVV.

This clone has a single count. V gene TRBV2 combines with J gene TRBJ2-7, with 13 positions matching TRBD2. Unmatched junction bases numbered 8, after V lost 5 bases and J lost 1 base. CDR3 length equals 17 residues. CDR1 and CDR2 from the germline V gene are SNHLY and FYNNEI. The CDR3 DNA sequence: TGTGCCAGCAGTCCTGGAACGGGACTAGCGGGGTCCTACGAGCAGTACGTC. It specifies CASSPGTGLAGSYEQYV.

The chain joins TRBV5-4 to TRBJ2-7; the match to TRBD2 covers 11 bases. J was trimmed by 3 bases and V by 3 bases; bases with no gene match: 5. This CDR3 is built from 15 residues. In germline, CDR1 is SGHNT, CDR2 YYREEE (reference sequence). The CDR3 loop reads CASSSGTSGNYEQYV. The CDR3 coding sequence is TGTGCCAGCAGCTCAGGGACTAGCGGAAACTACGAGCAGTACGTC.

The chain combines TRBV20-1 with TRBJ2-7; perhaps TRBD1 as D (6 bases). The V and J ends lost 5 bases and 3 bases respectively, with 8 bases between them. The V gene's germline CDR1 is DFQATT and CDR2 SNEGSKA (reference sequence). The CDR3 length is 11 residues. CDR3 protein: CSAGTNYEQYV. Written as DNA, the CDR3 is TGCAGTGCTGGGACAAACTACGAGCAGTACGTC.

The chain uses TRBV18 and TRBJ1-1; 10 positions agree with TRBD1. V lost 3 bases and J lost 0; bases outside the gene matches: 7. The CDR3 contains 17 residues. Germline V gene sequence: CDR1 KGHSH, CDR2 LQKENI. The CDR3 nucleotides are TGTGCCAGCTCACCCCCCGGGACAGGGGCCCTGAACACTGAAGCTTTCTTT. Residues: CASSPPGTGALNTEAFF. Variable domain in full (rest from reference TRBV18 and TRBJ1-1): NAGVMQNPRHLVRRRGQEARLRCSPMKGHSHVYWYRQLPEEGLKFMVYLQKENIIDESGMPKERFSAEFPKEGPSILRIQQVVRGDSAAYFCASSPPGTGALNTEAFFGQGTRLTVV.

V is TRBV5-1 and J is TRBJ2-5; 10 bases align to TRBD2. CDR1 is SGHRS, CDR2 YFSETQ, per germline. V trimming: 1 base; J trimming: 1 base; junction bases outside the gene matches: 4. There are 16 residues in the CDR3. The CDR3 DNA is TGCGCCAGCAGCTTGTTTGCTAGCGGGGGCCAAGAGACCCAGTACTTC. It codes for CASSLFASGGQETQYF.

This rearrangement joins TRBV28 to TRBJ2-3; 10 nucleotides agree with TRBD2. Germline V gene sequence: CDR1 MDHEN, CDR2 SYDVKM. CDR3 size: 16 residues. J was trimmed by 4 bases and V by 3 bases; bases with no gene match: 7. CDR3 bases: TGTGCCAGCAGTTTTCTTACTAGCGGGGTTGCAGATACGCAGTATTTT. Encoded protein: CASSFLTSGVADTQYF. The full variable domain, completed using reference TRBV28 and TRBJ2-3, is DVKVTQSSRYLVKRTGEKVFLECVQDMDHENMFWYRQDPGLGLRLIYFSYDVKMKEKGDIPEGYSVSREKKERFSLILESASTNQTSMYLCASSFLTSGVADTQYFGPGTRLTVL.

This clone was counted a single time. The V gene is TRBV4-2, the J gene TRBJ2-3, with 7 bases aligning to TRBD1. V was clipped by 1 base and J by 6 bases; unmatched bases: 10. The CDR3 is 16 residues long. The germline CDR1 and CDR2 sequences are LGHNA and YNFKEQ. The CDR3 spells CASSQGVGQRVDTQYF. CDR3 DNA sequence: TGTGCCAGCAGCCAAGGGGTGGGACAGCGTGTGGATACGCAGTATTTT.

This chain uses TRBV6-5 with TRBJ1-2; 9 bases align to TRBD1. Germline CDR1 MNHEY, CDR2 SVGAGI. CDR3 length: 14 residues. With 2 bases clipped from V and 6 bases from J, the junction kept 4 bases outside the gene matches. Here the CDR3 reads CASSYPGQGDGYTF. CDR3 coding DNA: TGTGCCAGCAGTTACCCGGGACAGGGTGATGGCTACACCTTC.

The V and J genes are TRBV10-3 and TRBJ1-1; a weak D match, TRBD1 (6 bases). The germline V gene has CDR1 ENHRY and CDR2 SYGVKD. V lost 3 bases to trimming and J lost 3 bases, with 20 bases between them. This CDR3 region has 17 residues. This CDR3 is CAISETDLRDTYTEAFF. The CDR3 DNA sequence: TGTGCCATCAGTGAAACGGACCTACGGGACACCTACACTGAAGCTTTCTTT.

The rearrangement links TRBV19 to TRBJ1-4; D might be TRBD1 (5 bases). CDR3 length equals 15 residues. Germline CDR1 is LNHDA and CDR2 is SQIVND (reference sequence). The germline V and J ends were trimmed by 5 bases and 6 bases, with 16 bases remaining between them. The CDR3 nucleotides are TGTGCCAGTAGTCCGTGGGGAGGGGTAGATGAAAAACTGTTTTTT. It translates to CASSPWGGVDEKLFF. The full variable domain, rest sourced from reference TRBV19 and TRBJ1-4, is DGGITQSPKYLFRKEGQNVTLSCEQNLNHDAMYWYRQDPGQGLRLIYYSQIVNDFQKGDIAEGYSVSREKKESFPLTVTSAQKNPTAFYLCASSPWGGVDEKLFFGSGTQLSVL.

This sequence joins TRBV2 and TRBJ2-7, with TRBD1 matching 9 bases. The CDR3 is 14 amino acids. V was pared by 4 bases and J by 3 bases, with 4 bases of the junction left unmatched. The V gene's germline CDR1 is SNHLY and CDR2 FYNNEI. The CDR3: CASSGDRAIYEQYV. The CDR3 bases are TGTGCCAGCAGTGGGGACAGGGCCATCTACGAGCAGTACGTC.

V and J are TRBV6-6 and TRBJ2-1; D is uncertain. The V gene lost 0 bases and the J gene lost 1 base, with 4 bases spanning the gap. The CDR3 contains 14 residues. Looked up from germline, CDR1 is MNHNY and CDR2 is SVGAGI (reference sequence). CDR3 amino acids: CASSYSSSYNEQFF. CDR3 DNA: TGTGCCAGCAGTTACTCGTCTTCCTACAATGAGCAGTTCTTC.